What follows is one T cell receptor (beta chain) and its context. What it recognizes is unknown. The CDR3 has 13 residues. Germline V gene lookup returns CDR1 SGHAT and CDR2 FQNNGV. The sample belongs to a study of T cells expressing NK-cell markers. Study-level information: Sorted CD3+CD56+NKG2C+, CD3+CD56+NKG2C- and CD3+CD56-NKG2C+ T cells provided the TCR beta repertoires. Study-wide findings and caveats: In about six donors, dominant CD3+CD56+NKG2C+ clones formed 1.0-7.0% of CD8+ cells. Once again these clonotypes came out on top in the CD3+CD56-NKG2C+ fraction of a handful of donors.

UMI-tagged 5'RACE template switching yielded the TCR beta cDNA. TCRdb re-analyzed the 5' RACE reads; it lists each CDR3 protein once, without DNA. This sample's clone table lists a few hundred thousand distinct CDR3 sequences. This TCR was sampled from a man aged 18-75 years in good health. Sequenced: blood T cells: a sorted CD56 or NKG2C T cell subset, CD4+ or CD8+ T cells, or bulk PBMC T cells (not recorded which). The chain is built from TRBV11-2 and TRBJ2-7; TCRdb lists TRBD1, though no DNA is available to test this call. The CDR3 sequence is CASSFLGPYEQYF.